The text below deals with one T cell receptor (beta chain). These data are taken from a study of control samples from healthy donors and cancer patients. Sequencing was performed with immunoSEQ multiplex PCR; in TCRdb, only in-frame clones are kept and a portion is missing. Among about 190,000 clones listed, about 91% were seen once. This receptor was identified in a man aged 30 to 45 in good health. The source material was blood.

The CDR3 DNA is TGTGCCAGCAGCCTTAACAGGGCCCCTTATGGCTACACCTTC. Amino acid sequence: CASSLNRAPYGYTF. The chain carries TRBV28 and TRBJ1-2; tentatively, D is TRBD1 (6 bases). V lost 6 bases and J lost 5, with 16 bases in between. Germline loops: CDR1 MDHEN, CDR2 SYDVKM. The CDR3 is 14 amino acids.